This T cell receptor beta chain was sequenced in a study of CD8 T cells in Susac syndrome. TEMRA cells were FACS-enriched, and CD8+ and CD4+ T cells were isolated negatively. The germline gives CDR1 SGDLS, CDR2 YYNGEE. Deletions cut 2 bases from V and 7 bases from J, with 19 bases between. The CDR3 spans 15 residues. With random hexamers, reverse transcription was performed on roughly 0.45 to 1 ug of RNA. One entry per CDR3 protein, called by TCRdb with MiXCR from the immunoSEQ multiplex PCR reads. The sample shows 40,000 to 60,000 distinct CDR3 sequences, around 93% of them seen only once. V gene TRBV9 combines with J gene TRBJ2-7; D tentatively reads TRBD1 or TRBD2 (6 bases each). This clonotype was obtained from a human donor with multiple sclerosis. Sequences were obtained from CD8+ T cells from PBMCs. DNA for the CDR3: TGTGCCAGCAGCGTGGACTCTACTGGAGGGGGAGAGCAGTACTTC. Protein sequence: CASSVDSTGGGEQYF.